The present entry profiles one TCR beta chain with its context. Its antigen is not identified. Together with a sample-barcoded 5' primer, a J-beta primer mix was included in a second PCR lasting roughly 6 to 12 cycles. Every cDNA molecule carried a tag from a template-switch adaptor bearing 12 random nucleotides. TCRdb fed the 5' RACE reads into MiXCR, producing one record per CDR3 protein. The repertoire includes 1.4 million to 1.5 million distinct CDR3 sequences, about 43% of them detected once, and 7% to 9.5% sits in the top ten. This sample was included in a study of blood T cells in healthy people across ages. Study-wide results and caveats: Leaving the PBMCs unsorted stopped any conclusive comparison of naive versus antigen-experienced cells.

Peripheral blood was drawn, approximately 10 milliliters per donor. This clonotype was sampled from a woman between 18 and 29 years old in good health. The material sequenced was blood.

This chain's CDR3 is CASSFLGQGGYGYTF. The CDR3 DNA follows: TGTGCCAGCAGTTTCCTAGGACAGGGGGGGTATGGCTACACCTTC. V gene TRBV28 combines with J gene TRBJ1-2; 10 nucleotides match TRBD1. The CDR3 has 15 residues. CDR1 and CDR2 (germline): MDHEN, SYDVKM. The trim removed 3 bases at V and 5 bases at J, leaving 6 bases unmatched.